The entry below gives a single TCR beta chain sequence along with its context. Its target is unknown. The entry originates in a study of T cell responses to AZD1222 COVID-19 vaccine. Study-wide findings and caveats: Nearly half of the spike-specific TCRs reportedly recognize variant regions that carry no mutations.

Germline CDR1 MNHEY, CDR2 SVGEGT. The CDR3 loop spans 14 amino acids. Trimming shortened V by 0 bases and J by 0 bases, and 3 bases separated the two germline ends. The repertoire was sequenced with immunoSEQ multiplex PCR; TCRdb's copy has only in-frame clones and lacks some. The sample holds under 50,000 clones; approximately 90% are singletons and the top ten take approximately 5%. This chain connects TRBV6-2 or TRBV6-3 to TRBJ2-1; D ambiguous. Sequences were derived from peripheral blood, sampled 28 days after the second AZD1222 dose. The source of this sequence is an adult who received the AZD1222 COVID-19 vaccine. CDR3 residues: CASSYSSSYNEQFF. CDR3 DNA sequence: TGTGCCAGCAGTTACTCGAGCTCCTACAATGAGCAGTTCTTC.